Listed below are T cell receptor beta chains from one sample, sequenced in a study of cytomegalovirus exposure and HLA in healthy donors. Data came from immunoSEQ multiplex PCR; TCRdb stores just in-frame clones and leaves some out. Of some 220,000 clones listed, around nine tenths are singletons. Sequencing was carried out using PBMCs. The receptor set was obtained from a woman younger than 35 in good health and CMV-seronegative. Each CDR3 is given with its conserved first and last residue. A D gene is named only where the DNA matches it firmly. The size of a clone is reported for some rows only, either as once, few or many, or as a class for expanded clones.

J gene,V gene,D gene,clone size,CDR3 protein,CDR3 DNA
TRBJ2-1,TRBV30,TRBD1,once,CAHGTDYNEQFF,TGTGCCCACGGGACAGACTACAATGAGCAGTTCTTC
TRBJ2-1,TRBV19,TRBD2,NA,CASSFVAGNNEQFF,TGTGCCAGTAGCTTCGTAGCGGGAAACAATGAGCAGTTCTTC
TRBJ1-1,TRBV7-9,TRBD1,few,CASSFSTGGAEAFF,TGTGCCAGCAGCTTCTCGACAGGGGGCGCTGAAGCTTTCTTT
TRBJ1-2,TRBV6-1,NA,NA,CASRTSGGDGYTF,TGTGCCAGCAGGACCTCCGGGGGGGATGGCTACACCTTC
TRBJ1-5,TRBV6-5,NA,NA,CASSPGINQPQHF,TGTGCCAGCAGTCCGGGGATAAATCAGCCCCAGCATTTT
TRBJ1-6,TRBV2,NA,NA,CASSPTTQGLGSPLHF,TGTGCCAGCAGTCCCACTACTCAGGGATTGGGATCACCCCTCCACTTT
TRBJ2-3,TRBV6-1,TRBD2,NA,CASSETGLAGGRTDTQYF,TGTGCCAGCAGTGAAACCGGACTAGCGGGAGGTCGCACAGATACGCAGTATTTT
TRBJ2-1,TRBV7-3,NA,NA,CASSLLAGIPYNEQFF,TGTGCCAGCAGCTTATTGGCGGGGATCCCCTACAATGAGCAGTTCTTC
TRBJ1-2,TRBV27,TRBD1,NA,CASRKLDRVDGYTF,TGTGCCAGCAGAAAATTAGACAGGGTGGATGGCTACACCTTC
TRBJ2-2,TRBV27,TRBD2,NA,CASNVAAGAHTGELFF,TGTGCCAGCAACGTAGCAGCGGGAGCTCACACCGGGGAGCTGTTTTTT
TRBJ2-7,TRBV4-2,TRBD1,NA,CASSPTQGQGTYEQYF,TGTGCCAGCAGCCCCACGCAGGGACAGGGAACCTACGAGCAGTACTTC
TRBJ2-7,TRBV18,TRBD2,NA,CASSPSPTSVSYEQYF,TGTGCCAGCTCACCCTCCCCGACTAGCGTCTCCTACGAGCAGTACTTC
TRBJ2-1,TRBV11-2,TRBD2,NA,CASSSTSGSGNEQFF,TGTGCCAGCAGCTCGACTAGCGGGAGTGGGAATGAGCAGTTCTTC
TRBJ2-1,TRBV5-1,NA,NA,CASSFTDRSYNEQFF,TGCGCCAGCAGCTTTACGGACAGATCCTACAATGAGCAGTTCTTC
TRBJ2-7,TRBV4-1,NA,NA,CASSQEPGAYEQYF,TGCGCCAGCAGCCAAGAGCCGGGGGCCTACGAGCAGTACTTC
TRBJ2-2,TRBV19,TRBD1,NA,CASSFLRDRGPGELFF,TGTGCCAGTAGTTTCCTCCGGGACAGGGGGCCCGGGGAGCTGTTTTTT
TRBJ1-1,TRBV27,TRBD1,NA,CASSTGTGVGNTEAFF,TGTGCCAGCAGCACCGGGACAGGGGTAGGGAACACTGAAGCTTTCTTT
TRBJ1-1,TRBV14,NA,NA,CASSQGSPPKAFF,TGTGCCAGCAGCCAAGGTTCGCCCCCTAAAGCTTTCTTT
TRBJ2-1,TRBV6-1,TRBD2,NA,CASIKGVAGGNEQFF,TGTGCCAGCATTAAGGGGGTAGCGGGAGGCAATGAGCAGTTCTTC
TRBJ2-1,TRBV11-2,TRBD1,NA,CASSRMGQGLYNEQFF,TGTGCCAGCAGCCGGATGGGACAGGGCCTCTACAATGAGCAGTTCTTC
TRBJ2-7,TRBV2,NA,NA,CASSEGNSAYEQYF,TGTGCCAGCAGTGAAGGTAATTCCGCCTACGAGCAGTACTTC
TRBJ2-1,TRBV14,TRBD2,once,CASSQERGSYHNEQFF,TGTGCCAGCAGCCAAGAGCGGGGGTCCTATCACAATGAGCAGTTCTTC
TRBJ2-7,TRBV4-2,TRBD2,few,CASSQDHSGGRSNEQYF,TGTGCCAGCAGCCAAGACCACTCGGGGGGAAGGTCGAACGAGCAGTACTTC
TRBJ1-2,TRBV4-1,TRBD1,NA,CASSHLLGRDRQTNYGYTF,TGCGCCAGCAGCCACCTTCTGGGTAGGGACAGACAAACTAACTATGGCTACACCTTC
TRBJ1-5,TRBV27,NA,NA,CASSLSKRLPNQPQHF,TGTGCCAGCAGTTTATCGAAGAGGCTCCCGAATCAGCCCCAGCATTTT